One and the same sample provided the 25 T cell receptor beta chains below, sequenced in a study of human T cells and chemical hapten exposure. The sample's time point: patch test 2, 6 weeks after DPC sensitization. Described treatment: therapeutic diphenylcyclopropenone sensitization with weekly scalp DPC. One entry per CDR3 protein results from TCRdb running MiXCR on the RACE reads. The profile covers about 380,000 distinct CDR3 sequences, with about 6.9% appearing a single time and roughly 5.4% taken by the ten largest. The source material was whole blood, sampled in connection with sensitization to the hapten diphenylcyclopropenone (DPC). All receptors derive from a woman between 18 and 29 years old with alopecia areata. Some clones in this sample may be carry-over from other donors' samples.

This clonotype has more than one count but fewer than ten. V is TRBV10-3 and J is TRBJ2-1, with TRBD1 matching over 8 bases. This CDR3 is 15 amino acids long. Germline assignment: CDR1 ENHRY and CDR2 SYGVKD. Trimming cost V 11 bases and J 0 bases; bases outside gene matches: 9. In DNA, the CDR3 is TGTGCCTCCTACGACGGACAGGGCTCCTACAATGAGCAGTTCTTC. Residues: CASYDGQGSYNEQFF.

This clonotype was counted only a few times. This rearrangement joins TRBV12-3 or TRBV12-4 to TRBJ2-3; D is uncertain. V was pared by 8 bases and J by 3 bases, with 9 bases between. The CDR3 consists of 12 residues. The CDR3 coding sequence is TGTGCCAGCGGCAGAAGGACAGATACGCAGTATTTT. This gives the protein CASGRRTDTQYF.

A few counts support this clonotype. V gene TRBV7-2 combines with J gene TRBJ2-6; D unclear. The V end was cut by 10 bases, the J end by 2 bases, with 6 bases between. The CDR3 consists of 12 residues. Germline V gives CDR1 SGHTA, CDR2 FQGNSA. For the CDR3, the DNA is TGTGCCACCACGGCTGGGGCCAACGTCCTGACTTTC. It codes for CATTAGANVLTF.

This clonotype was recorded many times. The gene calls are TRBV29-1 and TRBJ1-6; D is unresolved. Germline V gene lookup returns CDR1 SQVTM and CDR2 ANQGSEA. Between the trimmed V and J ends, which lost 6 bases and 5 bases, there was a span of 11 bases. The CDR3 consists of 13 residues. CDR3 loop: CSVAEANNSPLHF. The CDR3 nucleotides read TGCAGCGTCGCTGAGGCAAATAATTCACCCCTCCACTTT.

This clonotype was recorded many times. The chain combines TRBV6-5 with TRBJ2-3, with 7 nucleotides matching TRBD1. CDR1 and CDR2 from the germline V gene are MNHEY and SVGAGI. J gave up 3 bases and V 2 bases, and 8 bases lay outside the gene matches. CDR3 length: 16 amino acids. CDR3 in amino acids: CASSYLQGMSTDTQYF. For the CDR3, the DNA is TGTGCCAGCAGTTACCTACAGGGGATGTCGACAGATACGCAGTATTTT.

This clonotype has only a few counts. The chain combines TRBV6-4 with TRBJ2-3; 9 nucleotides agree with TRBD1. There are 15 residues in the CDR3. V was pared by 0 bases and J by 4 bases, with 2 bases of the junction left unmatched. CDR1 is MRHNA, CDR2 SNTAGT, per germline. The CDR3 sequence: CASSDSGQGSDTQYF. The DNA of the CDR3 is TGTGCCAGCAGTGACTCCGGACAGGGGTCAGATACGCAGTATTTT.

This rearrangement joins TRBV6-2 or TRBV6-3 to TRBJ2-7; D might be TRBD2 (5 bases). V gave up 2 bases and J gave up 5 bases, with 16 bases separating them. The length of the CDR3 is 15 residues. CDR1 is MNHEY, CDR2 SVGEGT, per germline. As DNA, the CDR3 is TGTGCCAGCAGTTACCAAGAGTCCGGGGTCGACGAGCAGTACTTC. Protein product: CASSYQESGVDEQYF.

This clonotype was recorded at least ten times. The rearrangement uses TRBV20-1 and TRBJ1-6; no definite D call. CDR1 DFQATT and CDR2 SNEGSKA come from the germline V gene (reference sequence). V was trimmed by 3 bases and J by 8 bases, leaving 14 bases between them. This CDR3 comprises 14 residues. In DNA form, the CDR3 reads TGCAGTGCTAGCCGGGCCTCTCTTGATTCACCCCTCCACTTT. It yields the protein CSASRASLDSPLHF.

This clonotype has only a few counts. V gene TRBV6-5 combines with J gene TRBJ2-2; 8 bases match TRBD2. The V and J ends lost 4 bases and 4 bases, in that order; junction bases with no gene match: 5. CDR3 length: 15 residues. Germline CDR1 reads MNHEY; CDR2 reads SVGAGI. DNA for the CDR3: TGTGCCAGCAGTTCCCTCCGGGGGGGCACCGGGGAGCTGTTTTTT. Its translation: CASSSLRGGTGELFF.

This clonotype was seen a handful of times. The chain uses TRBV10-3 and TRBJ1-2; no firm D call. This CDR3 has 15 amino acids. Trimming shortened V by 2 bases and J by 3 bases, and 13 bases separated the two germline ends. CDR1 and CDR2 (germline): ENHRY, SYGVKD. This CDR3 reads CAISERKGLHYGYTF. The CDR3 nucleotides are TGTGCCATCAGTGAGAGAAAGGGCCTACACTATGGCTACACCTTC.

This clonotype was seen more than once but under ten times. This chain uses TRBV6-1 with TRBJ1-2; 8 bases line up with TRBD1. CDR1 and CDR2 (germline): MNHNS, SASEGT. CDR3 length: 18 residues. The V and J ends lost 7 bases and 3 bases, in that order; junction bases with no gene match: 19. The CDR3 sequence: CASTIGARTGFPDYGYTF. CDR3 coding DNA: TGTGCCAGCACCATTGGGGCTCGGACAGGGTTCCCGGACTATGGCTACACCTTC.

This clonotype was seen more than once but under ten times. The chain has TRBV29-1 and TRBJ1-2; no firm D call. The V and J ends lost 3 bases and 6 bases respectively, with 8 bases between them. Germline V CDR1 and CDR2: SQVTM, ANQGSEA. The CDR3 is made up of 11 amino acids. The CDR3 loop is CSVDYSNGYTF. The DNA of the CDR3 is TGCAGCGTTGATTATTCTAATGGCTACACCTTC.

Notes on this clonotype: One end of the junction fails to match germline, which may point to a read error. CDR3 bases: TGCAGTGCTAGAATTCGTTCAGACACGCAGTATTTT. It specifies CSARIRSDTQYF. This sequence joins TRBV20-1 and TRBJ2-3; D remains ambiguous. This CDR3 is built from 12 residues. Germline loops: CDR1 DFQATT, CDR2 SNEGSKA (reference sequence).

The CDR3 DNA reads TGTGCCGTAAGGGGTACAGATCAGCCCCAGCATTTT. Its translation is CAVRGTDQPQHF. The chain combines TRBV10-3 with TRBJ1-5; D is perhaps TRBD1 (5 bases). The CDR3 contains 12 residues. V lost 11 bases, J lost 5 bases, and 13 bases lay in between. Germline CDR1 and CDR2: ENHRY and SYGVKD.

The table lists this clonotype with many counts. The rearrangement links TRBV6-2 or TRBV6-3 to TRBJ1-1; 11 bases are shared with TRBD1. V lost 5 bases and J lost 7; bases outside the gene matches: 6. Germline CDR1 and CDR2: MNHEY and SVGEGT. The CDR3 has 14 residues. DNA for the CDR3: TGTGCCAGCAGTGGGACAGGGGGGGCCTTTGAAGCTTTCTTT. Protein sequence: CASSGTGGAFEAFF.

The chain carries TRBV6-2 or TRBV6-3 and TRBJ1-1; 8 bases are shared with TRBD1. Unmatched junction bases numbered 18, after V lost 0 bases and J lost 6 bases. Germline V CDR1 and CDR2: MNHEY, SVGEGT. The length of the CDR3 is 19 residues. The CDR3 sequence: CASSYSIALRGRGMPEAFF. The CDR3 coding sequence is TGTGCCAGCAGTTACTCCATAGCCCTCAGGGGGCGTGGGATGCCTGAAGCTTTCTTT.

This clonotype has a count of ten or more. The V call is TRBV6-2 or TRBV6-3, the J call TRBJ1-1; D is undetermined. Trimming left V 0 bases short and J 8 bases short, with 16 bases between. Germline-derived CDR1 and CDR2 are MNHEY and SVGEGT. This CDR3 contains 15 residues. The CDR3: CASSYSSFNTEEAFF. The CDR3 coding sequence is TGTGCCAGCAGTTACTCGTCTTTTAACACGGAAGAAGCTTTCTTT.

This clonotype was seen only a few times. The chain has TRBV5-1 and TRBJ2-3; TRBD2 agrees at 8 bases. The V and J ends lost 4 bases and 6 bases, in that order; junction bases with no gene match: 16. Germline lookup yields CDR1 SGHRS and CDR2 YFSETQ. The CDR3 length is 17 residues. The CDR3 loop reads CASSPSGELAGLDTQYF. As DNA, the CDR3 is TGCGCCAGCAGCCCGAGTGGTGAGTTAGCGGGGCTGGATACGCAGTATTTT.

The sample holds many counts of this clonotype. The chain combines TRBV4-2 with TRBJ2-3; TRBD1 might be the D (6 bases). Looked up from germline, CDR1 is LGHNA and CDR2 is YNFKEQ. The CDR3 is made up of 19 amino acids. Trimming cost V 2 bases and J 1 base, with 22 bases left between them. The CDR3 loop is CASSQPRGRLWGRTDTQYF. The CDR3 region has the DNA TGTGCCAGCAGCCAACCCCGGGGTAGGCTGTGGGGGCGCACAGATACGCAGTATTTT.

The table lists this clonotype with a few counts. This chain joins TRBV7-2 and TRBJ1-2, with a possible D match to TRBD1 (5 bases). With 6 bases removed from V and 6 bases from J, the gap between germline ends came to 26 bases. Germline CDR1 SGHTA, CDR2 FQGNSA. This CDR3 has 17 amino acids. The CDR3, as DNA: TGTGCCAGCAGACAGAACCCCGGAGGAGGGGAGAGGAATGGCTACACCTTC. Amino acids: CASRQNPGGGERNGYTF.

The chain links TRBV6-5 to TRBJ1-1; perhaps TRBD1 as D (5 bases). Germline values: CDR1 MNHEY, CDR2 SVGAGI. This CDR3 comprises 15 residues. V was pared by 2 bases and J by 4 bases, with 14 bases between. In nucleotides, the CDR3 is TGTGCCAGCAGTTACGGGTTCCAGGGATTCACTGAAGCTTTCTTT. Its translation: CASSYGFQGFTEAFF.

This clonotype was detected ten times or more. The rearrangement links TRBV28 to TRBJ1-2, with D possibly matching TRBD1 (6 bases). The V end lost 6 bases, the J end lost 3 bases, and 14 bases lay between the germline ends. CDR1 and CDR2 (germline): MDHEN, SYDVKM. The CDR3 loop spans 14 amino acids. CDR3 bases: TGTGCCAGCAGGGCCGGGGGCAACGACTATGGCTACACCTTC. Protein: CASRAGGNDYGYTF.

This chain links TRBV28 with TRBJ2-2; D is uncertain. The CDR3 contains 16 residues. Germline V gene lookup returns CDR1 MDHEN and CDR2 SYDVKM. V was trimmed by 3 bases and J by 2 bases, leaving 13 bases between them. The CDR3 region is CASSLDVNFNTGELFF. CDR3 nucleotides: TGTGCCAGCAGTTTGGACGTGAACTTTAACACCGGGGAGCTGTTTTTT.

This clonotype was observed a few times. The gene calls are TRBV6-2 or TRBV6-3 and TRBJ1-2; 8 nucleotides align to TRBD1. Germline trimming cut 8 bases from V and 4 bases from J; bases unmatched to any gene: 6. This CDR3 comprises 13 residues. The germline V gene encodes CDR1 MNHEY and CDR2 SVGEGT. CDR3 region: CASSGGEGYGYTF. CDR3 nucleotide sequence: TGTGCCAGCTCAGGGGGCGAGGGCTATGGCTACACCTTC.

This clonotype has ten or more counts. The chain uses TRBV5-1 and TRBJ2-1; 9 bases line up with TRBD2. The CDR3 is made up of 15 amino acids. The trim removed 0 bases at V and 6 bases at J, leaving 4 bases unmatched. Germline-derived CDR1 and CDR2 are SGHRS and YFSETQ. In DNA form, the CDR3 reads TGCGCCAGCAGCTTGGGACTAGCGGTGCGCAATGAGCAGTTCTTC. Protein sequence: CASSLGLAVRNEQFF.